A single sample is the source of the 17 T cell receptor beta chains below, sequenced in a study of cytomegalovirus exposure and HLA in healthy donors. Measured with immunoSEQ multiplex PCR; TCRdb has only the in-frame clones, and not every one. The table has about 130,000 clones, under 90% seen once. The sample comprised PBMCs. Receptor source: a woman between 18 and 29 years old in good health and CMV-seronegative.

DNA of the CDR3: TGTGCCAGCAGCCTAGCGGGAGGGGGCACAGATACGCAGTATTTT. Translation gives CASSLAGGGTDTQYF. V is TRBV5-4 and J is TRBJ2-3; 12 nucleotides match TRBD2. The CDR3 spans 15 residues. The V segment lost 4 bases and the J segment 1 base; nucleotides outside the gene matches: 1. In germline, CDR1 is SGHNT, CDR2 YYREEE (reference sequence).

The V and J genes are TRBV7-9 and TRBJ1-1, with TRBD1 identical over 11 bases. Trimming took 1 base from V and 5 from J; bases not matched to a gene: 6. This CDR3 comprises 16 residues. The V gene's germline CDR1 is SEHNR and CDR2 FQNEAQ (reference sequence). This CDR3 is CASSLVTGQGGTEAFF. CDR3 nucleotide sequence: TGTGCCAGCAGCTTAGTAACGGGACAGGGGGGAACTGAAGCTTTCTTT.

The J gene is TRBJ2-7, the V gene TRBV11-2; 8 nucleotides agree with TRBD1. CDR3 size: 14 residues. From germline, CDR1 is SGHAT and CDR2 FQNNGV. V was pared by 4 bases and J by 2 bases, with 4 bases of the junction left unmatched. The CDR3 nucleotides are TGTGCCAGCAGCTACACAGGGGGTACCTACGAGCAGTACTTC. It codes for CASSYTGGTYEQYF.

V usage is TRBV10-2 and J usage is TRBJ2-7, with 7 bases fitting TRBD1. Germline CDR1 WSHSY, CDR2 SAAADI. V gave up 5 bases and J gave up 5 bases; unmatched junction bases: 3. This CDR3 has 12 residues. The CDR3 loop reads CASSRQGDEQYF. As DNA, the CDR3 is TGCGCCAGCAGTCGACAGGGAGACGAGCAGTACTTC.

This rearrangement joins TRBV10-3 to TRBJ2-7; possible D gene TRBD2, 5 bases. Germline V gene lookup returns CDR1 ENHRY and CDR2 SYGVKD. CDR3 length: 13 amino acids. Trimming removed 10 bases from V and 6 bases from J, with 19 bases in between. The CDR3 sequence is CATQEGGLGEQYF. The CDR3 nucleotides read TGTGCCACCCAAGAAGGCGGGCTCGGCGAGCAGTACTTC.

The rearrangement links TRBV11-3 to TRBJ2-7, with TRBD1 as a possible D gene (6 bases). V was pared by 1 base and J by 2 bases, with 12 bases between. The CDR3 totals 15 residues. CDR1 is SGHNT, CDR2 YENEEA, per germline. This CDR3 is CASSLGQARTYEQYF. The CDR3 bases are TGTGCCAGCAGCTTAGGACAGGCCCGAACCTACGAGCAGTACTTC.

The chain has TRBV6-1 and TRBJ2-7; 10 bases map to TRBD1. The V segment lost 8 bases and the J segment 2 bases; nucleotides outside the gene matches: 6. The CDR3 consists of 14 residues. CDR1 and CDR2 (germline): MNHNS, SASEGT. The CDR3 DNA sequence: TGTGCCAGCGACTGGACAGGGGGTGCCTACGAGCAGTACTTC. The encoded protein is CASDWTGGAYEQYF.

The chain joins TRBV6-5 to TRBJ1-2; TRBD1 matches at 11 bases. The CDR3 totals 14 residues. Germline V gene data show CDR1 as MNHEY and CDR2 as SVGAGI. V was pared by 4 bases and J by 5 bases, with 3 bases of the junction left unmatched. This CDR3 is CASSSWDRGYGYTF. CDR3 DNA sequence: TGTGCCAGCAGTTCGTGGGACAGGGGGTATGGCTACACCTTC.

This sequence joins TRBV7-9 and TRBJ2-2, with D possibly TRBD2 on 7 matching bases. CDR3 size: 14 residues. With 3 bases removed from V and 4 bases from J, the gap between germline ends came to 9 bases. Germline CDR1 reads SEHNR; CDR2 reads FQNEAQ (reference sequence). The CDR3 protein is CASSLAGATGELFF. CDR3 sequence (DNA): TGTGCCAGCAGCTTGGCGGGGGCCACCGGGGAGCTGTTTTTT.

The genes are TRBV28 and TRBJ2-7; TRBD1 matches 9 bases. V was clipped by 6 bases and J by 0 bases; unmatched bases: 6. The CDR3 has 15 residues. CDR1 and CDR2 from the germline V gene are MDHEN and SYDVKM. The CDR3 sequence: CASRPDRGSSYEQYF. As DNA, the CDR3 is TGTGCCAGCAGGCCAGACAGGGGGTCCTCCTACGAGCAGTACTTC.

The CDR3 spells CASSLTGVWYQPQHF. As DNA, the CDR3 is TGTGCCAGCAGTTTAACCGGGGTTTGGTATCAGCCCCAGCATTTT. V usage is TRBV28 and J usage is TRBJ1-5; D ambiguous. The CDR3 has 15 residues. The V end was cut by 2 bases, the J end by 5 bases, with 13 bases between. In germline, CDR1 is MDHEN, CDR2 SYDVKM.

This CDR3 reads CASSADSQRNTEAFF. Here the CDR3 DNA reads TGTGCCAGCAGTGCGGACAGCCAAAGGAACACTGAAGCTTTCTTT. The chain carries TRBV2 and TRBJ1-1; D might be TRBD1 (6 bases). Trimming took 4 bases from V and 1 from J, leaving 13 bases between them. The CDR3 is 15 amino acids. Germline V CDR1 and CDR2: SNHLY, FYNNEI.

The rearrangement joins TRBV30 to TRBJ2-7; a weak D match, TRBD1 (5 bases). Trimming took 2 bases from V and 4 from J, leaving 12 bases between them. The CDR3 is 13 residues long. Germline CDR1 and CDR2: GTSNPN and SVGIG (reference sequence). The CDR3 nucleotides read TGTGCCTGGAGTCTTTCGGACATTTACGAGCAGTACTTC. The encoded protein is CAWSLSDIYEQYF. The whole variable domain, remainder taken from reference TRBV30 and TRBJ2-7, is SQTIHQWPATLVQPVGSPLSLECTVEGTSNPNLYWYRQAAGRGLQLLFYSVGIGQISSEVPQNLSASRPQDRQFILSSKKLLLSDSGFYLCAWSLSDIYEQYFGPGTRLTVT.

The chain combines TRBV25-1 with TRBJ1-1, with 7 bases that match TRBD1. Germline assignment: CDR1 MGHDK and CDR2 SYGVNS. J lost 6 bases, V lost 3 bases, and 10 bases had no gene match. This CDR3 spans 15 amino acids. The CDR3 coding sequence is TGTGCCAGCAGTGATACCGGGACAGAAGGCGCTGAAGCTTTCTTT. Protein: CASSDTGTEGAEAFF.

The chain uses TRBV7-3 and TRBJ2-3; 10 positions match TRBD2. Germline values: CDR1 SGHTA, CDR2 FQGTGA. Trimming took 5 bases from V and 3 from J; bases not matched to a gene: 11. The CDR3 covers 17 residues. DNA for the CDR3: TGTGCCAGCAGCCCCCGGCTAGCGGGAGTTAGTACAGATACGCAGTATTTT. Its protein product is CASSPRLAGVSTDTQYF.

V usage is TRBV27 and J usage is TRBJ1-5; the D is unclear. The germline V gene encodes CDR1 MNHEY and CDR2 SMNVEV (reference sequence). The V end lost 8 bases, the J end lost 5 bases, and 16 bases lay between the germline ends. CDR3 length equals 14 residues. Written as DNA, the CDR3 is TGTGCCAGCGCCTCCCTATCGGGATATCAGCCCCAGCATTTT. Encoded protein: CASASLSGYQPQHF.

This chain uses TRBV27 with TRBJ2-7; D is unclear. CDR3 size: 14 residues. The germline V and J ends were trimmed by 6 bases and 3 bases, with 15 bases remaining between them. The germline CDR1 and CDR2 sequences are MNHEY and SMNVEV (reference sequence). DNA of the CDR3: TGTGCCAGCAGAGCCCGCACCAATAGCTACGAGCAGTACTTC. Translation gives CASRARTNSYEQYF.